A selection of T cell receptor beta chains follows, all from one sample in a study of shared clonotypes between healthy human individuals. Profiled with immunoSEQ multiplex PCR; TCRdb holds only in-frame clones, not every one. The data contain about 2.3 million clones, 90% to 95% of them singletons. Source material: naive CD4+ T cells from PBMCs. These receptors all stem from a man between 18 and 35 years old in good health. Some clones in this sample may be carry-over from other donors' samples. The CDR3 runs from the conserved cysteine through the conserved F or W. The D gene is left open where the match is weak. Only part of the rows carry a size: once, few, many, or a class if the clone is expanded.

CDR3 DNA: TGCGCCAGCAGCTCGGAACAGGGTAGGAACGAGCAGTACTTC; CDR3 protein: CASSSEQGRNEQYF; J gene: TRBJ2-7; clone size: .; CDR3 length: 14; V gene: TRBV5-1; D gene: .
CDR3 DNA: TGTGCCTGGAGTGTGGTTCACTCTGGAAACACCATATATTTT; CDR3 protein: CAWSVVHSGNTIYF; J gene: TRBJ1-3; clone size: .; CDR3 length: 14; V gene: TRBV30; D gene: .
CDR3 DNA: TGTGCCAGCAGCGTAGTATTGGGGAGCACCGGGGAGCTGTTTTTT; CDR3 protein: CASSVVLGSTGELFF; J gene: TRBJ2-2; clone size: .; CDR3 length: 15; V gene: TRBV9; D gene: .
CDR3 DNA: TGTGCCAGCAGTCGGGACTCCCCTCAAAGCACAGATACGCAGTATTTT; CDR3 protein: CASSRDSPQSTDTQYF; J gene: TRBJ2-3; clone size: .; CDR3 length: 16; V gene: TRBV10-3; D gene: .
CDR3 DNA: TGTGCCAGCAGCTCGCCCATGGGCAGCTTCTACAATGAGCAGTTCTTC; CDR3 protein: CASSSPMGSFYNEQFF; J gene: TRBJ2-1; clone size: .; CDR3 length: 16; V gene: TRBV5-4; D gene: .
CDR3 DNA: TGTGCCAGCAGCTTAGCAGGGGATGGTGAGCAGTTCTTC; CDR3 protein: CASSLAGDGEQFF; J gene: TRBJ2-1; clone size: .; CDR3 length: 13; V gene: TRBV11-2; D gene: .
CDR3 DNA: TGTGCCAGCAGCCTGGAGAACACCGGGGAGCTGTTTTTT; CDR3 protein: CASSLENTGELFF; J gene: TRBJ2-2; clone size: .; CDR3 length: 13; V gene: TRBV6-1; D gene: .
CDR3 DNA: TGTGCCAGCAGCTCGAGCGGTAACGGGTATGGCTACACCTTC; CDR3 protein: CASSSSGNGYGYTF; J gene: TRBJ1-2; clone size: .; CDR3 length: 14; V gene: TRBV11-2; D gene: .
CDR3 DNA: TGTGCCAGCAGCTCACCAGGACTAGCGGGAGTGTGGGAGCAGTACTTC; CDR3 protein: CASSSPGLAGVWEQYF; J gene: TRBJ2-7; clone size: .; CDR3 length: 16; V gene: TRBV5-4; D gene: TRBD2
CDR3 DNA: TGTGCCAGCAGTGCGTCAGTCGTGGGCAATCAGCCCCAGCATTTT; CDR3 protein: CASSASVVGNQPQHF; J gene: TRBJ1-5; clone size: .; CDR3 length: 15; V gene: TRBV2; D gene: .
CDR3 DNA: TGTGCCAGCTCACCACCGGCGGGGGCCAACGTCCTGACTTTC; CDR3 protein: CASSPPAGANVLTF; J gene: TRBJ2-6; clone size: .; CDR3 length: 14; V gene: TRBV18; D gene: .
CDR3 DNA: TGTGCCAGCAGTGAAGGTGGGGCTGGCAATCAGCCCCAGCATTTT; CDR3 protein: CASSEGGAGNQPQHF; J gene: TRBJ1-5; clone size: few; CDR3 length: 15; V gene: TRBV6-1; D gene: .
CDR3 DNA: TGCGCCAGCAGCTTACAGGGTTTTTTTTACGAGCAGTACTTC; CDR3 protein: CASSLQGFFYEQYF; J gene: TRBJ2-7; clone size: .; CDR3 length: 14; V gene: TRBV5-1; D gene: .
CDR3 DNA: TGTGCCAGCAGCTTAGGGGGGAGACGGGAGACCCAGTACTTC; CDR3 protein: CASSLGGRRETQYF; J gene: TRBJ2-5; clone size: .; CDR3 length: 14; V gene: TRBV7-9; D gene: .
CDR3 DNA: TGTGCCAGTAGTAAGGGGCTCGGGAAGAGCGGGAGCGGATCCTACAATGAGCAGTTCTTC; CDR3 protein: CASSKGLGKSGSGSYNEQFF; J gene: TRBJ2-1; clone size: .; CDR3 length: 20; V gene: TRBV19; D gene: TRBD2
CDR3 DNA: TGCGCCAGCAGCTTGGCTTGGCGAAGCGGGGGACAGTTCTTC; CDR3 protein: CASSLAWRSGGQFF; J gene: TRBJ2-1; clone size: once; CDR3 length: 14; V gene: TRBV5-1; D gene: TRBD2
CDR3 DNA: TGTGCCAGCAGCTTAGTGGGACAGCTGAACACTGAAGCTTTCTTT; CDR3 protein: CASSLVGQLNTEAFF; J gene: TRBJ1-1; clone size: .; CDR3 length: 15; V gene: TRBV11-2; D gene: TRBD1
CDR3 DNA: TGTGCCAGCAGTTTCTGGGCAGAACCCTACGAGCAGTACTTC; CDR3 protein: CASSFWAEPYEQYF; J gene: TRBJ2-7; clone size: .; CDR3 length: 14; V gene: TRBV27; D gene: .
CDR3 DNA: TGTGCCAGCAGCTCGCCGGTCACCCGCGAAAAACTGTTTTTT; CDR3 protein: CASSSPVTREKLFF; J gene: TRBJ1-4; clone size: .; CDR3 length: 14; V gene: TRBV11-2; D gene: .
CDR3 DNA: TGTGCCAGCAGCCAAGATTGGGGCTCCAACGTTGGGTCATACACTGAAGCTTTCTTT; CDR3 protein: CASSQDWGSNVGSYTEAFF; J gene: TRBJ1-1; clone size: .; CDR3 length: 19; V gene: TRBV4-2; D gene: .
CDR3 DNA: TGTGCCAGCAGCTTAGGGGGGACAGCGCCGAACACTGAAGCTTTCTTT; CDR3 protein: CASSLGGTAPNTEAFF; J gene: TRBJ1-1; clone size: once; CDR3 length: 16; V gene: TRBV7-2; D gene: TRBD1
CDR3 DNA: TGTGCCTGGAGTGTAGGGGGTTTGGGAAAAACTGTTTTT; CDR3 protein: CAWSVGGLGKTVF; J gene: TRBJ1-4; clone size: .; CDR3 length: 13; V gene: TRBV30; D gene: .
CDR3 DNA: TGTGCCAGCTGGGGCAGATTGAACACTGAAGCTTTCTTT; CDR3 protein: CASWGRLNTEAFF; J gene: TRBJ1-1; clone size: few; CDR3 length: 13; V gene: TRBV6-5; D gene: .
CDR3 DNA: TGTGCCAGCAGCTTAGATAGCGTTTCGTCCTACGAGCAGTACTTC; CDR3 protein: CASSLDSVSSYEQYF; J gene: TRBJ2-7; clone size: .; CDR3 length: 15; V gene: TRBV11-2; D gene: .
CDR3 DNA: TGTGCTAGTGGTACCAACTCGTTACCCGGGGAGCTGTTTTTT; CDR3 protein: CASGTNSLPGELFF; J gene: TRBJ2-2; clone size: .; CDR3 length: 14; V gene: TRBV12-5; D gene: .
CDR3 DNA: TGCGCCAGCAGCTTACAGGGGACGCGAGGCTACACCTTC; CDR3 protein: CASSLQGTRGYTF; J gene: TRBJ1-2; clone size: .; CDR3 length: 13; V gene: TRBV5-1; D gene: TRBD1
CDR3 DNA: TGTGCCTGGAGTTCCGGCCCCAACACTGAAGCTTTCTTT; CDR3 protein: CAWSSGPNTEAFF; J gene: TRBJ1-1; clone size: .; CDR3 length: 13; V gene: TRBV30; D gene: .
CDR3 DNA: TGTGCCAGCAGTTACCGACCGGGACAGGTGATCGGGGAGCTGTTTTTT; CDR3 protein: CASSYRPGQVIGELFF; J gene: TRBJ2-2; clone size: .; CDR3 length: 16; V gene: TRBV6-5; D gene: TRBD1
CDR3 DNA: TGTGCCAGCGGGGCAGGTAGCAATCAGCCCCAGCATTTT; CDR3 protein: CASGAGSNQPQHF; J gene: TRBJ1-5; clone size: .; CDR3 length: 13; V gene: TRBV2; D gene: .
CDR3 DNA: TGTGCCAGCAGTGGGGTCGGGGGGCCTAATGAAAAACTGTTTTTT; CDR3 protein: CASSGVGGPNEKLFF; J gene: TRBJ1-4; clone size: .; CDR3 length: 15; V gene: TRBV2; D gene: .
CDR3 DNA: TGCGCCAGCAGCTTGCTAGGGAGCTCCTACGAGCAGTACTTC; CDR3 protein: CASSLLGSSYEQYF; J gene: TRBJ2-7; clone size: .; CDR3 length: 14; V gene: TRBV5-1; D gene: .
CDR3 DNA: TGCGCCAGCAGCTTGGGAGTAGACAGGGAAGGAGACGAGCAGTACTTC; CDR3 protein: CASSLGVDREGDEQYF; J gene: TRBJ2-7; clone size: .; CDR3 length: 16; V gene: TRBV5-1; D gene: TRBD1
CDR3 DNA: TGTGCCAGCAACTCGGGACAGGGTTACGAGCAGTACTTC; CDR3 protein: CASNSGQGYEQYF; J gene: TRBJ2-7; clone size: once; CDR3 length: 13; V gene: TRBV7-2; D gene: TRBD1
CDR3 DNA: TGTGCCAGCAGGGGGACAGGGGGTCGGGGCTACACCTTC; CDR3 protein: CASRGTGGRGYTF; J gene: TRBJ1-2; clone size: .; CDR3 length: 13; V gene: TRBV6-4; D gene: TRBD1
CDR3 DNA: TGTGCCAGCAGGGGCCAGGGACAGGCATCCTACGAGCAGTACTTC; CDR3 protein: CASRGQGQASYEQYF; J gene: TRBJ2-7; clone size: .; CDR3 length: 15; V gene: TRBV6-1; D gene: TRBD1
CDR3 DNA: TGTGCCAGCAGTCCCGGGACATACTCCTACGAGCAGTACTTC; CDR3 protein: CASSPGTYSYEQYF; J gene: TRBJ2-7; clone size: .; CDR3 length: 14; V gene: TRBV27; D gene: .
CDR3 DNA: TGCGCCAGCAGTTCCGGGCCCGGGACAGGCAAAGTCGAGCAGTACTTC; CDR3 protein: CASSSGPGTGKVEQYF; J gene: TRBJ2-7; clone size: .; CDR3 length: 16; V gene: TRBV10-1; D gene: TRBD1
CDR3 DNA: TGTGCCAGCAGCTTGGGGCCGGGTCCCTACGAGCAGTACTTC; CDR3 protein: CASSLGPGPYEQYF; J gene: TRBJ2-7; clone size: .; CDR3 length: 14; V gene: TRBV5-4; D gene: .
CDR3 DNA: TGCGCCAGCAGCTTGCGATCGGGAGGAAGCTCCTACGAGCAGTACTTC; CDR3 protein: CASSLRSGGSSYEQYF; J gene: TRBJ2-7; clone size: .; CDR3 length: 16; V gene: TRBV5-1; D gene: TRBD2
CDR3 DNA: TGTGCCAGCAGAGCATTTCCGGGACTATCGGACAACAATGAGCAGTTCTTC; CDR3 protein: CASRAFPGLSDNNEQFF; J gene: TRBJ2-1; clone size: .; CDR3 length: 17; V gene: TRBV2; D gene: TRBD2
CDR3 DNA: TGTGCCAGCAGCCCAAGTGGGCAGGGCGACACTGAAGCTTTCTTT; CDR3 protein: CASSPSGQGDTEAFF; J gene: TRBJ1-1; clone size: .; CDR3 length: 15; V gene: TRBV7-9; D gene: .
CDR3 DNA: TGTGCCATCAGCCAGGATCAGATTGCAGATACGCAGTATTTT; CDR3 protein: CAISQDQIADTQYF; J gene: TRBJ2-3; clone size: .; CDR3 length: 14; V gene: TRBV10-3; D gene: .
CDR3 DNA: TGTGCCAGCAGTACCCCAGGGGCCTACGAGCAGTACTTC; CDR3 protein: CASSTPGAYEQYF; J gene: TRBJ2-7; clone size: .; CDR3 length: 13; V gene: TRBV6-5; D gene: .
CDR3 DNA: TGTGCCAGCAGTCGGGGACTAAACTACGAGCAGTACTTC; CDR3 protein: CASSRGLNYEQYF; J gene: TRBJ2-7; clone size: few; CDR3 length: 13; V gene: TRBV28; D gene: TRBD2
CDR3 DNA: TGTGCCAGCAGCCGAAGGAGGGATGGCACAGATACGCAGTATTTT; CDR3 protein: CASSRRRDGTDTQYF; J gene: TRBJ2-3; clone size: .; CDR3 length: 15; V gene: TRBV7-2; D gene: .
CDR3 DNA: TGTGCCAGCAGTCGGGGTTGGGGACAAGAGACCCAGTACTTC; CDR3 protein: CASSRGWGQETQYF; J gene: TRBJ2-5; clone size: .; CDR3 length: 14; V gene: TRBV6-5; D gene: .
CDR3 DNA: TGTGCCAGCAGCTTGTCAGTCAGGGAGAATGAGCAGTTCTTC; CDR3 protein: CASSLSVRENEQFF; J gene: TRBJ2-1; clone size: .; CDR3 length: 14; V gene: TRBV5-4; D gene: .
CDR3 DNA: TGCGCCAGCAGCTTGCGGAATCGACCTTCTCCCACCCAGTACTTC; CDR3 protein: CASSLRNRPSPTQYF; J gene: TRBJ2-5; clone size: .; CDR3 length: 15; V gene: TRBV5-1; D gene: .
CDR3 DNA: TGCGCCAGCAGCCAAGGACAGGGCAAAAATGAAAAACTGTTTTTT; CDR3 protein: CASSQGQGKNEKLFF; J gene: TRBJ1-4; clone size: .; CDR3 length: 15; V gene: TRBV4-3; D gene: TRBD1
CDR3 DNA: TGTGCCAGCAGCTTAGGGCTAGCGGGAGAAGAGCAGTACTTC; CDR3 protein: CASSLGLAGEEQYF; J gene: TRBJ2-7; clone size: .; CDR3 length: 14; V gene: TRBV7-2; D gene: TRBD2
CDR3 DNA: TGTGCCTGTCACAGGGGCCGCAATCAGCCCCAGCATTTT; CDR3 protein: CACHRGRNQPQHF; J gene: TRBJ1-5; clone size: .; CDR3 length: 13; V gene: TRBV28; D gene: TRBD1
CDR3 DNA: TGTGCCAGCAGCTTGGGTAGCGGGAGGGCCTCAGGAGCGTGGGAGACCCAGTACTTC; CDR3 protein: CASSLGSGRASGAWETQYF; J gene: TRBJ2-5; clone size: .; CDR3 length: 19; V gene: TRBV5-6; D gene: TRBD2
CDR3 DNA: TGTGCCAGTGTTAGGTGGCAGCAACAGCCCCAGCATTTT; CDR3 protein: CASVRWQQQPQHF; J gene: TRBJ1-5; clone size: few; CDR3 length: 13; V gene: TRBV28; D gene: .
CDR3 DNA: TGTGCCAGCAGAGGACCGGGGCCGGGAACCCAGTACTTC; CDR3 protein: CASRGPGPGTQYF; J gene: TRBJ2-5; clone size: .; CDR3 length: 13; V gene: TRBV7-2; D gene: .
CDR3 DNA: TGTGCCAGCAGCGCTAGACAGGTATATCAGCCCCAGCATTTT; CDR3 protein: CASSARQVYQPQHF; J gene: TRBJ1-5; clone size: .; CDR3 length: 14; V gene: TRBV2; D gene: .